What follows are 5 T cell receptor beta chains derived from one specimen sequenced in a study of cytomegalovirus exposure and HLA in healthy donors. PCR amplification relied on 60 Vbeta primers (plus 13 Jbeta primers). Assay used: immunoSEQ multiplex PCR; TCRdb lists only in-frame clones, some missing. Among around 130,000 clones listed, over 75% were seen once. Sequencing was carried out using PBMCs. The source of these receptors is a man aged 40-50 years in good health and CMV-seronegative.

The rearrangement joins TRBV19 to TRBJ2-5, with 9 bases identical to TRBD2. V was clipped by 7 bases and J by 2 bases; unmatched bases: 11. Germline V gene data show CDR1 as LNHDA and CDR2 as SQIVND (reference sequence). This CDR3 has 16 amino acids. The CDR3 region is CASKGNSGGRQETQYF. CDR3 sequence (DNA): TGTGCCAGTAAGGGGAATAGCGGGGGCCGACAAGAGACCCAGTACTTC.

CDR3 in amino acids: CTSSQRTTGELFF. For the CDR3, the DNA is TGCACCAGCAGCCAGAGAACCACCGGGGAGCTGTTTTTT. This chain joins TRBV1 and TRBJ2-2; TRBD2 is the table's D call and was not checked against the DNA. TRBV1 is noted as a pseudogene. The CDR3 totals 13 residues.

The chain couples TRBV19 to TRBJ2-2, with TRBD2 identical over 7 bases. The CDR3 contains 16 residues. In germline, CDR1 is LNHDA, CDR2 SQIVND (reference sequence). The junction had 5 bases not matched to a gene; V was cut back by 2 bases and J by 2 bases. CDR3 sequence: CASSISGGTNTGELFF. The CDR3, as DNA: TGTGCCAGTAGTATATCGGGGGGAACTAACACCGGGGAGCTGTTTTTT. The entire variable domain, with the rest obtained from reference TRBV19 and TRBJ2-2, is as follows: DGGITQSPKYLFRKEGQNVTLSCEQNLNHDAMYWYRQDPGQGLRLIYYSQIVNDFQKGDIAEGYSVSREKKESFPLTVTSAQKNPTAFYLCASSISGGTNTGELFFGEGSRLTVL.

CDR3 bases: TGTGCCAGCAGCTTGGAACTGCGGGCGAACACCGGGGAGCTGTTTTTT. It translates to CASSLELRANTGELFF. The chain carries TRBV5-4 and TRBJ2-2; the D gene is possibly TRBD2 (5 bases). Trimming cost V 0 bases and J 0 bases, with 9 bases left between them. The CDR3 contains 16 residues. CDR1 and CDR2 from the germline V gene are SGHNT and YYREEE (reference sequence).

This clone was counted between two and nine times. V usage is TRBV5-4 and J usage is TRBJ1-1; D gene unclear. This CDR3 region has 14 residues. V lost 1 base and J lost 2, with 9 bases in between. Germline V gives CDR1 SGHNT, CDR2 YYREEE (reference sequence). The CDR3 protein is CASSLSLGNTEAFF. CDR3 nucleotides: TGTGCCAGCAGCTTGAGTCTAGGAAACACTGAAGCTTTCTTT.